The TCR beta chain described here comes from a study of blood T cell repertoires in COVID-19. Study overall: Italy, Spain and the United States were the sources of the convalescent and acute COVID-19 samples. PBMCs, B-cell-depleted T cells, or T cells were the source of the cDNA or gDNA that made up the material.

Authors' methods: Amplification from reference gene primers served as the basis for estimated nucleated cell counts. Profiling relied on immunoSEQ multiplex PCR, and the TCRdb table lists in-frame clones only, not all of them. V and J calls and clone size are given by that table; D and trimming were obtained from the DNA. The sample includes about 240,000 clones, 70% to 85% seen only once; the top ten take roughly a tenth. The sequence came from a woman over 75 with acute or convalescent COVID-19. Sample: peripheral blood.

The CDR3 coding sequence is TGTGCCAGCAGCCCCCCGGGTCAGCCCCAGCATTTT. Protein product: CASSPPGQPQHF. The chain carries TRBV28 and TRBJ1-5; D unclear. The CDR3 length is 12 residues. The V end was cut by 6 bases, the J end by 6 bases, with 9 bases between. Per the germline V gene, CDR1 is MDHEN and CDR2 is SYDVKM.